Below, one T cell receptor (beta chain) is given with its context. Construction of TCR beta libraries relied on iRepertoire HTBI primers and on Arm-PCR targeting CDR3 regions. TCRdb reanalysed the multiplex PCR reads using MiXCR and keeps one entry per CDR3 protein. The sample lists more than 300,000 distinct CDR3 sequences, 15% to 17% seen once, with 22% in the top ten. Germline CDR1 and CDR2: MNHNS and SASEGT. This CDR3 contains 13 residues. The J segment lost 5 bases and the V segment lost 6 bases, leaving 6 bases of the junction unmatched. As to time point: newly diagnosed GD, antithyroid drugs for less than 3 months. Extracted RNA from PBMCs served as the source of the TCR library. The sample originates from a study of regulatory T cells in long-lasting Graves disease.

The rearrangement joins TRBV6-1 to TRBJ2-5, with 7 bases fitting TRBD2. This receptor was taken from a female donor with Graves disease. The sample consisted of peripheral blood mononuclear cells (PBMCs), taken at new diagnosis, from a patient treated with antithyroid drugs. CDR3 loop: CASRLAAWETQYF. The CDR3 DNA follows: TGTGCCAGCAGGCTAGCGGCCTGGGAGACCCAGTACTTC.